This T cell receptor beta chain was recovered during a study of human T cells and chemical hapten exposure. Study information: Read at 6 days, the patch tests placed 0.01% DPC on the upper back.

Sample time point: patch test 1, 2 weeks after DPC sensitization. Specified treatment: therapeutic diphenylcyclopropenone sensitization with weekly scalp DPC. In TCRdb, the RACE reads were re-called with MiXCR into one record per CDR3 protein. The table lists under 120,000 distinct CDR3 sequences, approximately 9.9% of them singletons. General observations from the study: The study found that DPC sensitization did not change TCRs above 1 in 1000 frequency.

In regard to this clonotype: The antigen remains undetermined.

The CDR3 covers 12 residues. The germline V gene encodes CDR1 KGHSH and CDR2 LQKENI. Trimming cost V 5 bases and J 6 bases, with 9 bases left between them. Here the sequenced sample was whole blood, taken in connection with sensitization to the hapten diphenylcyclopropenone (DPC). The receptor was derived from a woman between 40 and 55 years old with alopecia areata. Some clones in this sample may be carry-over from other donors' samples. This rearrangement joins TRBV18 to TRBJ2-3; no clear D gene. The CDR3 sequence is CASSNPPDTQYF. The CDR3 region has the DNA TGTGCCAGCTCAAACCCCCCCGATACGCAGTATTTT.